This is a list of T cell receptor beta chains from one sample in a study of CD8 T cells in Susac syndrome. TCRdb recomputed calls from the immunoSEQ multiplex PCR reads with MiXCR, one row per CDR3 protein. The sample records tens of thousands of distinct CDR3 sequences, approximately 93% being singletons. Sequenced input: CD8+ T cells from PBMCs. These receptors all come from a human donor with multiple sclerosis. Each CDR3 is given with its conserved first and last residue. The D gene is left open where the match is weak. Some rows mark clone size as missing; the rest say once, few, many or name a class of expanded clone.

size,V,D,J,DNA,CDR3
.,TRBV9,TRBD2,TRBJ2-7,TGTGCCAGCAGCCTAGCGGGCCTAGCGGGAGTCAACGAGCAGTACTTC,CASSLAGLAGVNEQYF
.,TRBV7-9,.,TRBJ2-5,TGTGCCAGCAGCCGTTTATCCGGGGGCGGGGAAGAGACCCAGTACTTC,CASSRLSGGGEETQYF
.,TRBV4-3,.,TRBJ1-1,TGCGCCAGCAGCCAAGATGAGGAAGGAAAAGTAGCTTTCTTT,CASSQDEEGKVAFF
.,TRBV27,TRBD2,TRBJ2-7,TGTGCCAGCAGGATACTAGCGGGAAACCACGAGCAGTACTTC,CASRILAGNHEQYF
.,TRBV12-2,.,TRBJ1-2,TGTGCAAGTCGCTTAAGGGACCGGGCCGCTTCGGGCTACACCTTC,CASRLRDRAASGYTF
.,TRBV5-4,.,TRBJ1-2,TGTGCCAGCAGTCCCGACAGAGCCCGCGGCTACACCTTC,CASSPDRARGYTF
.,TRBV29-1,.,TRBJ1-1,TGCAGCGTTCGCGGTGAGGTGAACACTGAAGCTTTCTTT,CSVRGEVNTEAFF
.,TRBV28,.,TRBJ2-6,TGTGCCAGCAGTTACGGCTCTGGGGCCAACGTCCTGACTTTC,CASSYGSGANVLTF
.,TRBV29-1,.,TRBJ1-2,TGCAGCGCCGGTGGGGTGGAGGGGGATTATGGCTACACCTTC,CSAGGVEGDYGYTF
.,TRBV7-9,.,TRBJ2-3,TGTGCCAGCAGCGGGCTAGCGCGCGACTCCACAGATACGCAGTATTTT,CASSGLARDSTDTQYF
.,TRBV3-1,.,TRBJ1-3,TGTGCCAGCAGCCAAGGACAGACTGGAAACACCATATATTTT,CASSQGQTGNTIYF
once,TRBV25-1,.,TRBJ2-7,TGTGCCAGCAGTGAATACAACAGCTACGAGCAGTACTTC,CASSEYNSYEQYF
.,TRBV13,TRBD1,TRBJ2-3,TGTGCCAGCAGCACGGGACAGGGGCGAGATACGCAGTATTTT,CASSTGQGRDTQYF
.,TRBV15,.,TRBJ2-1,TGTGCCACCAGCAGAGATCCCCGGCTCAAGGGCTACAATGAGCAGTTCTTC,CATSRDPRLKGYNEQFF
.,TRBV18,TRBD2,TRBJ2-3,TGTGCCAGCTCTCATAGCGGGGCCCCGGGAGATACGCAGTATTTT,CASSHSGAPGDTQYF
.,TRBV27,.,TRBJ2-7,TGTGCCAGCAGTTTATCGTGGGAGCACGAGCAGTACTTC,CASSLSWEHEQYF
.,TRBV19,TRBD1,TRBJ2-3,TGTGCCAGTAGTATGACAGGGGTCACAGATACGCAGTATTTT,CASSMTGVTDTQYF
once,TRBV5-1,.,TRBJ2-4,TGCGCCAGCAGCCCGGACGGAGGTGGTATTCAGTACTTC,CASSPDGGGIQYF
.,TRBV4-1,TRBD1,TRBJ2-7,TGCGCCAGCAGCCATTCCGGGACAGCATCCTACGAGCAGTACTTC,CASSHSGTASYEQYF
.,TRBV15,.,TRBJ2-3,TGTGCCACAGACGAGGGCCTAGCGTCCAGCACAGATACGCAGTATTTT,CATDEGLASSTDTQYF
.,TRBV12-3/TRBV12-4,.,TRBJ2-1,TGTGCCAGCAGTTTCGCGACCCTTAATGAGCAGTTCTTC,CASSFATLNEQFF
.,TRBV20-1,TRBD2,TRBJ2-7,TGCAGTGCTAGAAGGCTAGCGGGAGAAGGTTACGAGCAGTACTTC,CSARRLAGEGYEQYF
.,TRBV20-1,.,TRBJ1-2,TGCAGTGCTAGAGACAGGGGAATCTATGGCTACACCTTC,CSARDRGIYGYTF
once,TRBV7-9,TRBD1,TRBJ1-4,TGTGCCAGCAGTCCTGAAGGGACAGGGTTGGATGAAAAACTGTTTTTT,CASSPEGTGLDEKLFF
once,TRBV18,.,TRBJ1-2,TGTGCCAGCTCACCACCCTTTAACTATGGCTACACCTTC,CASSPPFNYGYTF
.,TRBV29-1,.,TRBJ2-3,TGCAGCCCGATCACAGATACGCAGTATTTT,CSPITDTQYF
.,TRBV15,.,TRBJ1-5,TGTGCCACCAGCAGAGAGACCGGGCCCCAGCATTTT,CATSRETGPQHF
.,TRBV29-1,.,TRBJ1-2,TGCAGCGTCGATGACAGCAACTATGGCTACACCTTC,CSVDDSNYGYTF
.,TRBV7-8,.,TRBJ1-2,TGTGCCAGCAGCTTAGCGGTGGCAGGGGCTAACTATGGCTACACCTTC,CASSLAVAGANYGYTF
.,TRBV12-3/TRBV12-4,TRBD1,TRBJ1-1,TGTGCCAGCAGCTACAGCAGGGGGCTAAATGAAGCTTTCTTT,CASSYSRGLNEAFF
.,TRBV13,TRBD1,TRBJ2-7,TGTGCCAGCAGCCGGGACAGGGACGAGCAGTACTTC,CASSRDRDEQYF
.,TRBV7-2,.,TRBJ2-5,TGTGCCAGCAGCTTCGGGCAAGAGACCCAGTACTTC,CASSFGQETQYF
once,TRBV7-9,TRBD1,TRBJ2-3,TGTGCCAGCAGCCCCCAGGGGGCTAGCACAGATACGCAGTATTTT,CASSPQGASTDTQYF
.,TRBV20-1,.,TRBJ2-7,TGCAGTGCGGAAGACTCGAACCTGGCCTACGAGCAGTACTTC,CSAEDSNLAYEQYF
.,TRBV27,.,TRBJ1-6,TGTACCAGCAGTTTCGGGGACCCATATAATTCACCCCTCCACTTT,CTSSFGDPYNSPLHF
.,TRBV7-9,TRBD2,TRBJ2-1,TGTGCCAGCAGCACCATTAGGGCAACAGGGACTAGCGGGAGCTATGAGCAGTTCTTC,CASSTIRATGTSGSYEQFF
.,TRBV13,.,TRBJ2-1,TGTGCCAGCAGCTTACGCGGGATCTACAATGAGCAGTTCTTC,CASSLRGIYNEQFF
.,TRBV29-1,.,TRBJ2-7,TGCAGCGTTGAGGGTGAAAGGAGCTCCTACGAGCAGTACTTC,CSVEGERSSYEQYF
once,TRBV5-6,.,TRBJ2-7,TGTGCCAGCAGCTTGGCCAATGGGGACGAGCAGTACTTC,CASSLANGDEQYF
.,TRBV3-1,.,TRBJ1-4,TGTGCCAGCAGCCAAGAGGATGAAAAACTGTTTTTT,CASSQEDEKLFF
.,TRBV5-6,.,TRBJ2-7,TGTGCCAGCAGCCCTGGAGCGACGGGGCGCGAGCAGTACTTC,CASSPGATGREQYF
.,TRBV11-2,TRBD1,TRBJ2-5,TGTGCCAGCGCCCCACGGGACAGAAATTACCAAGAGACCCAGTACTTC,CASAPRDRNYQETQYF
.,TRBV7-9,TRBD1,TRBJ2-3,TGTGCCAGCAGCTCACAGGGGAGCACAGATACGCAGTATTTT,CASSSQGSTDTQYF
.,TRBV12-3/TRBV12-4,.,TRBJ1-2,TGTGCCAGCAGTCTGGGAGGGGATTTAGATGGCTACACCTTC,CASSLGGDLDGYTF
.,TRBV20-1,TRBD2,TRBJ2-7,TGCAGTGCTACATCTGCTAGCGGGGTCTACTACGAGCAGTACTTC,CSATSASGVYYEQYF
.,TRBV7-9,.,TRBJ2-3,TGTGCCAGCGCCTCGACGACGGGGACGTTCACAGATACGCAGTATTTT,CASASTTGTFTDTQYF